This T cell receptor (beta chain) stems from a study of Ad26.COV2.S vaccination and SARS-CoV-2 variants. Across the study: Intramuscular Ad26.COV2.S doses were given once or twice, 56 days apart.

Losses at the gene ends were 9 bases for V and 3 bases for J; bases not matched to a gene: 6. The CDR3 extends over 16 amino acids. Looked up from germline, CDR1 is MDHEN and CDR2 is SYDVKM. General study points: The placebo group had lower spike-specific TCR breadth than the vaccine recipients did.

Points on this clone: Its antigen remains unidentified.

The treatment here: approximately 18 received Ad26.COV2.S at low or high dose, single or two shots; 5 received placebo; per-sample allocation not given. Sampling was done on day 63 after the first vaccine or placebo injection. Some clones are missing from TCRdb's copy, which holds only in-frame ones; the method was immunoSEQ multiplex PCR. Of around 300,000 clones in the sample, about 87% were seen once. The sample consisted of peripheral blood, taken in a trial of Ad26.COV2.S vaccine versus placebo. The receptor was derived from a person between 18 and 60 years old who received the Ad26.COV2.S COVID-19 vaccine or a placebo. This chain links TRBV28 with TRBJ2-6; 12 positions match TRBD1. The CDR3 DNA reads as TGTGCCAGTTTGGGACAGGGGGCGATTGGGGCCAACGTCCTGACTTTC. Translating it yields CASLGQGAIGANVLTF.